The next 21 T cell receptor beta chains were all read from a single sample in a study of T-cell reconstitution after alpha-beta-depleted transplantation in children. Construction of the TCRbeta library involved unique molecular identifiers. TCRdb re-called the PCR reads with MiXCR, one entry per CDR3 protein. The table lists approximately 170,000 distinct CDR3 sequences, over 8.5% of them singletons. The sequencing here drew on PBMCs, taken before TCRalphabeta/CD19-depleted stem cell transplant. Receptor source: a boy younger than 10 with acute myeloid leukemia, due to receive a stem cell transplant.

In its sample, this clonotype was seen many times. This chain links TRBV11-2 with TRBJ2-5, with TRBD2 identical over 9 bases. The CDR3 is 17 residues long. Germline V CDR1 and CDR2: SGHAT, FQNNGV. V shed 2 bases and J 7 bases; nucleotides not matched to a gene: 14. CDR3 coding DNA: TGTGCCAGCAGCTTAACGTCCAGGACTAGCGTGCCTTTGACCCAGTACTTC. Its translation: CASSLTSRTSVPLTQYF.

V gene TRBV2 combines with J gene TRBJ2-4; tentatively, D is TRBD1 or TRBD2 (7 bases each). CDR3 length: 15 residues. Trimming cost V 6 bases and J 1 base, with 13 bases left between them. Per the germline V gene, CDR1 is SNHLY and CDR2 is FYNNEI. The chain's CDR3 is CASRQGGDAKNIQYF. The CDR3 DNA is TGTGCCAGCAGGCAGGGGGGGGACGCCAAAAACATTCAGTACTTC.

This clonotype was picked up many times. The chain employs TRBV11-2 and TRBJ2-3; no definite D call. The CDR3 totals 15 residues. From germline, CDR1 is SGHAT and CDR2 FQNNGV. V gave up 2 bases and J gave up 2 bases, with 11 bases separating them. The CDR3: CASSLNLGSTDTQYF. The CDR3 DNA follows: TGTGCCAGCAGCTTAAACCTAGGTTCCACAGATACGCAGTATTTT.

The sample holds a few counts of this clonotype. This chain links TRBV10-2 with TRBJ1-3; 7 nucleotides align to TRBD1. The V gene's germline CDR1 is WSHSY and CDR2 SAAADI. With 5 bases clipped from V and 3 bases from J, the junction kept 4 bases outside the gene matches. This CDR3 is 14 amino acids long. Here the CDR3 reads CASSSGQFGNTIYF. In DNA, the CDR3 is TGCGCCAGCAGTTCGGGACAGTTTGGAAACACCATATATTTT.

This clonotype occurred many times. This chain links TRBV2 with TRBJ2-1; no clear D gene. The germline gives CDR1 SNHLY, CDR2 FYNNEI. The CDR3 sequence is 15 residues long. The germline V and J ends were trimmed by 4 bases and 1 base, with 11 bases remaining between them. The CDR3 is CASSGQVPSYNEQFF. The CDR3 coding sequence is TGTGCCAGCAGTGGTCAGGTGCCTTCCTACAATGAGCAGTTCTTC.

This clonotype was observed many times. The gene calls are TRBV20-1 and TRBJ2-2, with D perhaps given as TRBD1 or TRBD2 (5 bases each). The V and J ends lost 0 bases and 4 bases respectively, with 9 bases between them. Germline V gene sequence: CDR1 DFQATT, CDR2 SNEGSKA (reference sequence). The CDR3 loop spans 14 amino acids. The CDR3 DNA sequence: TGCAGTGCTAGAGATCTGGGGGTCACCGGGGAGCTGTTTTTT. Translation: CSARDLGVTGELFF.

For this clonotype: With a much larger clone just one base away, this may be a read error. For the CDR3, the DNA is TGCGCCAACAGCTGGAACGGGAGGGGAAGTCAAGAGACCCAGTACTTC. Translated: CANSWNGRGSQETQYF. The chain couples TRBV5-1 to TRBJ2-5; TRBD2 aligns across 8 bases. Germline lookup yields CDR1 SGHRS and CDR2 YFSETQ. The CDR3 is made up of 16 amino acids.

This clonotype occurred many times. The chain combines TRBV6-5 with TRBJ1-2; 8 nucleotides align to TRBD1. V lost 2 bases, J lost 3 bases, and 2 bases stayed unmatched. This CDR3 spans 14 amino acids. Germline V gene lookup returns CDR1 MNHEY and CDR2 SVGAGI. Written as DNA, the CDR3 is TGTGCCAGCAGTTACCAGACAGGGGACTATGGCTACACCTTC. Translation gives CASSYQTGDYGYTF.

In this sample, this clonotype turned up many times. This chain connects TRBV27 to TRBJ2-1; TRBD1 matches 9 bases. The CDR3 is 15 amino acids. Germline lookup yields CDR1 MNHEY and CDR2 SMNVEV (reference sequence). The V segment lost 3 bases and the J segment 5 bases; nucleotides outside the gene matches: 5. This CDR3 is CASSFVQGAHNEQFF. The CDR3 DNA reads TGTGCCAGCAGTTTTGTACAGGGGGCTCACAATGAGCAGTTCTTC.

At least ten counts were recorded for this clonotype. The chain has TRBV10-2 and TRBJ1-2, with unresolved D. Germline V gene data show CDR1 as WSHSY and CDR2 as SAAADI. This CDR3 comprises 14 residues. The ends were cut back, 0 bases at V and 2 bases at J, with 7 bases in the middle. The CDR3 sequence is CASSESRWNYGYTF. In DNA, the CDR3 is TGCGCCAGCAGTGAGTCGAGGTGGAACTATGGCTACACCTTC.

This clonotype was seen repeatedly, ten times or more. This chain uses TRBV12-3 or TRBV12-4 with TRBJ1-1; D gene ambiguous. This CDR3 is built from 13 residues. Trimming pared 3 bases from V and 1 base from J, leaving 6 bases between. CDR3 protein: CASSFNRNTEAFF. The CDR3 coding sequence is TGTGCCAGCAGTTTTAACAGGAACACTGAAGCTTTCTTT.

This clonotype came up many times. CDR3 protein: CASSLQRSGGTDTQYF. CDR3 in DNA: TGTGCCAGCAGCCTCCAACGTAGCGGGGGGACAGATACGCAGTATTTT. The chain couples TRBV7-3 to TRBJ2-3; 10 nucleotides match TRBD2. The ends lost 5 bases at V and 3 bases at J; junction bases unmatched: 8. Germline-derived CDR1 and CDR2 are SGHTA and FQGTGA. CDR3 length: 16 residues.

This clonotype appeared many times. The rearrangement links TRBV20-1 to TRBJ1-5, with 7 bases matching TRBD1. The J segment lost 6 bases and the V segment lost 6 bases, leaving 8 bases of the junction unmatched. This CDR3 is built from 13 residues. CDR1 is DFQATT and CDR2 is SNEGSKA in the germline V gene (reference sequence). The CDR3 loop reads CSATPGGGQPQHF. The CDR3 bases are TGCAGTGCCACACCAGGGGGAGGTCAGCCCCAGCATTTT.

This clonotype appeared many times. This sequence joins TRBV11-2 and TRBJ2-1; TRBD2 matches at 8 bases. Germline V gene lookup returns CDR1 SGHAT and CDR2 FQNNGV. With V trimmed by 5 bases and J by 8 bases, 14 bases remained unmatched. This CDR3 has 16 amino acids. The CDR3 DNA reads as TGTGCCAGCAGCCCCCCATTTACGGGGGGGTGGTATGAGCAGTTCTTC. This gives the protein CASSPPFTGGWYEQFF.

This clonotype was seen many times. The genes are TRBV18 and TRBJ1-2; D uncertain. This CDR3 is 14 amino acids long. Germline V gene sequence: CDR1 KGHSH, CDR2 LQKENI. Trimming pared 5 bases from V and 0 bases from J, leaving 10 bases between. CDR3 sequence reads: CASSREAANYGYTF. CDR3 sequence (DNA): TGTGCCAGCTCAAGGGAGGCCGCTAACTATGGCTACACCTTC.

This clonotype was picked up many times. The V call is TRBV6-1, the J call TRBJ1-1; 8 nucleotides line up with TRBD1. Germline loops: CDR1 MNHNS, CDR2 SASEGT. The CDR3 totals 13 residues. V trimming: 1 base; J trimming: 10 bases; junction bases outside the gene matches: 5. This CDR3 reads CASSEDVRGRAFF. The CDR3 DNA is TGTGCCAGCAGTGAAGACGTCAGGGGGCGAGCTTTCTTT.

V is TRBV7-3 and J is TRBJ2-2, with no clear D. V lost 8 bases, J lost 2 bases, and 12 bases lay in between. This CDR3 spans 14 amino acids. Germline CDR1 reads SGHTA; CDR2 reads FQGTGA. CDR3 residues: CASGDIGNTGELFF. The CDR3 region has the DNA TGTGCCAGCGGCGATATCGGAAACACCGGGGAGCTGTTTTTT.

There are a few counts of this clonotype. The rearrangement uses TRBV20-1 and TRBJ2-2; D is unclear. The germline V gene encodes CDR1 DFQATT and CDR2 SNEGSKA (reference sequence). This CDR3 is built from 14 residues. Trimming left V 1 base short and J 0 bases short, with 6 bases between. This CDR3 reads CSARVATNTGELFF. CDR3 coding DNA: TGCAGTGCTAGAGTTGCGACGAACACCGGGGAGCTGTTTTTT.

The CDR3 DNA is TGTGCCAGCAGCCACGACGGCCTAGGCGAGGCTTTCTTT. Residues: CASSHDGLGEAFF. The gene calls are TRBV6-1 and TRBJ1-1; D is unresolved. CDR3 length: 13 amino acids. The germline V gene encodes CDR1 MNHNS and CDR2 SASEGT. Trimming pared 6 bases from V and 11 bases from J, leaving 19 bases between.

This clonotype was seen at least ten times. J is TRBJ2-5 and V is TRBV7-3; D may be TRBD1 or TRBD2 (6 bases each). Germline-derived CDR1 and CDR2 are SGHTA and FQGTGA. Trimming shortened V by 1 base and J by 5 bases, and 8 bases separated the two germline ends. This CDR3 has 13 amino acids. This chain's CDR3 is CASSLKGGETQYF. The CDR3 region has the DNA TGTGCCAGCAGCTTAAAAGGGGGGGAGACCCAGTACTTC.

This clonotype was counted a few times. V usage is TRBV4-2 and J usage is TRBJ2-2; a weak D match, TRBD1 (6 bases). Germline V gene sequence: CDR1 LGHNA, CDR2 YNFKEQ. Trimming left V 1 base short and J 6 bases short, with 15 bases between. This CDR3 is built from 16 residues. This CDR3 reads CASSQVVGAIAGELFF. In DNA form, the CDR3 reads TGTGCCAGCAGCCAAGTTGTGGGGGCCATCGCCGGGGAGCTGTTTTTT.